The 25 T cell receptor beta chains in this list originate from one sample, sequenced in a study of blood T cell repertoires in COVID-19 (dated by TCRdb to 2020 to 2022). The method behind the library was the immunoSEQ multiplex PCR assay. TCRdb re-hosts the immuneACCESS table, in-frame sequences only. Its copies lack some clones; in the studies checked, an unresolved V gene accounts for under half of them, and the cause for the rest is not known. The sample has 240,000 or so clones on record, roughly 79% of them singletons. The top ten clonotypes cover 6% to 8% of the sample. The sequenced material came from peripheral blood. These TCRs come from a woman over 75 with COVID-19, enrolled during active disease.

J is TRBJ2-2 and V is TRBV15; TRBD2 matches at 13 bases. Per the germline V gene, CDR1 is LNHNV and CDR2 is YYDKDF (reference sequence). The CDR3 extends over 17 amino acids. V shed 5 bases and J 7 bases; nucleotides not matched to a gene: 10. The CDR3 sequence: CATSWRSGLAGRGELFF. The CDR3 nucleotides read TGTGCCACCAGCTGGCGTTCGGGACTAGCGGGACGCGGGGAGCTGTTTTTT.

V gene TRBV9 combines with J gene TRBJ1-4; 9 bases match TRBD1. CDR3 length: 19 residues. The trim removed 0 bases at V and 0 bases at J, leaving 9 bases unmatched. Germline CDR1 is SGDLS and CDR2 is YYNGEE. CDR3: CASSVAPPGTGSTNEKLFF. As DNA, the CDR3 is TGTGCCAGCAGCGTAGCCCCCCCCGGGACAGGGTCAACTAATGAAAAACTGTTTTTT.

This clone was seen a few times. The chain links TRBV10-3 to TRBJ2-3; 8 bases align to TRBD2. Looked up from germline, CDR1 is ENHRY and CDR2 is SYGVKD. The CDR3 is 15 residues long. Germline trimming cut 4 bases from V and 5 bases from J; bases unmatched to any gene: 8. CDR3 amino acids: CAISGAARGEDTQYF. The DNA of the CDR3 is TGTGCCATCAGTGGGGCAGCGCGGGGGGAAGATACGCAGTATTTT.

This rearrangement joins TRBV6-2 or TRBV6-3 to TRBJ2-5, with 9 bases identical to TRBD2. Germline trimming cut 3 bases from V and 5 bases from J; bases unmatched to any gene: 16. The CDR3 has 18 amino acids. Germline V gives CDR1 MNHEY, CDR2 SVGEGT. The CDR3 bases are TGTGCCAGCAGTTATCGTCGGCGAGAGCGGGGGGTGATTGAGACCCAGTACTTC. Translation: CASSYRRRERGVIETQYF.

On this clone: Other DNA sequences in the same sample also yield this CDR3. The chain has TRBV5-1 and TRBJ2-5; 7 bases match TRBD2. V was clipped by 0 bases and J by 1 base; unmatched bases: 3. The CDR3 sequence is 15 residues long. CDR1 is SGHRS, CDR2 YFSETQ, per germline. The chain's CDR3 is CASSLAAGVQETQYF. The CDR3 DNA follows: TGCGCCAGCAGCTTGGCGGCGGGGGTCCAAGAGACCCAGTACTTC.

The chain has TRBV4-1 and TRBJ1-3; D gene uncertain. The germline gives CDR1 MGHRA, CDR2 YSYEKL. Trimming removed 3 bases at V and 0 bases at J, with 15 bases between. CDR3 length: 17 residues. CDR3 DNA sequence: TGCGCCAGCAGCCATCCCGACACTGCATACTCTGGAAACACCATATATTTT. This codes for CASSHPDTAYSGNTIYF.

J is TRBJ2-2 and V is TRBV3-1 (or the pseudogene TRBV3-2); 10 bases map to TRBD2. J was trimmed by 0 bases and V by 10 bases; bases with no gene match: 2. The V gene's germline CDR1 is LGHDT and CDR2 YNNKEL (reference sequence). CDR3 size: 14 residues. CDR3 residues: CATTSGSNTGELFF. The CDR3, as DNA: TGTGCCACGACTAGCGGGTCGAACACCGGGGAGCTGTTTTTT.

The V and J genes are TRBV5-1 and TRBJ2-3; D gene unclear. Germline-derived CDR1 and CDR2 are SGHRS and YFSETQ. V lost 4 bases, J lost 8 bases, and 8 bases lay in between. The CDR3 length is 11 residues. As DNA, the CDR3 is TGCGCCAGCAGCCCGGGTGGTACGCAGTATTTT. This translates into CASSPGGTQYF. The whole variable domain, filled in from reference TRBV5-1 and TRBJ2-3, reads KAGVTQTPRYLIKTRGQQVTLSCSPISGHRSVSWYQQTPGQGLQFLFEYFSETQRNKGNFPGRFSGRQFSNSRSEMNVSTLELGDSALYLCASSPGGTQYFGPGTRLTVL.

The V call is TRBV12-3 or TRBV12-4, the J call TRBJ2-1; 7 bases align to TRBD2. The CDR3 has 13 residues. Trimming removed 7 bases from V and 4 bases from J; junction bases left unmatched: 4. The chain's CDR3 is CASTQRGYNEQFF. CDR3 bases: TGTGCCAGCACCCAGCGGGGTTACAATGAGCAGTTCTTC.

This chain connects TRBV4-1 to TRBJ2-5; 10 nucleotides align to TRBD2. V dropped 2 bases and J dropped 0; count of bases not matched to a gene: 6. Per the germline V gene, CDR1 is MGHRA and CDR2 is YSYEKL. The CDR3 covers 17 residues. The CDR3 loop is CASSQRRLAGDQETQYF. CDR3 nucleotides: TGCGCCAGCAGCCAAAGACGGCTAGCGGGGGACCAAGAGACCCAGTACTTC.

This chain connects TRBV7-2 to TRBJ1-3; tentative D call: TRBD1 (5 bases). The CDR3 is made up of 14 amino acids. CDR1 is SGHTA, CDR2 FQGNSA, per germline. Trimming stripped 2 bases from V and 4 bases from J, with 9 bases between. The CDR3 coding sequence is TGTGCCAGCAGCTTACCAGGGTGGGGAAACACCATATATTTT. This sequence encodes CASSLPGWGNTIYF.

The chain links TRBV5-5 to TRBJ1-1; tentative D call: TRBD1 (6 bases). Trimming took off 0 bases at V and 5 bases at J, with 14 bases between the two ends. This CDR3 comprises 15 residues. Germline values: CDR1 SGHKS, CDR2 YYEKEE (reference sequence). The CDR3 DNA follows: TGTGCCAGCAGCTTGGATCCTACAGGGCGGACTGAAGCTTTCTTT. This gives the protein CASSLDPTGRTEAFF.

This chain connects TRBV10-2 to TRBJ1-2; D may be TRBD1 (5 bases). Germline CDR1 and CDR2: WSHSY and SAAADI. This CDR3 has 12 amino acids. The germline V and J ends were trimmed by 8 bases and 4 bases, with 11 bases remaining between them. CDR3 loop: CASWTQLYGYTF. The DNA for the CDR3 is TGCGCCAGCTGGACACAGCTCTATGGCTACACCTTC.

The chain employs TRBV6-5 and TRBJ2-3, with a weak D call TRBD2 (6 bases). V lost 5 bases, J lost 2 bases, and 11 bases lay in between. This CDR3 has 14 residues. Germline V lookup: CDR1 MNHEY, CDR2 SVGAGI. The CDR3 reads CASSRREVTDTQYF. CDR3 coding DNA: TGTGCCAGCAGTCGGAGGGAGGTCACAGATACGCAGTATTTT.

The V call is TRBV28, the J call TRBJ2-5; possible D gene TRBD2, 5 bases. V shed 8 bases and J shed 2 bases, with 9 bases lying between them. The CDR3 spans 12 residues. Germline loops: CDR1 MDHEN, CDR2 SYDVKM. CDR3 sequence: CASSRRQETQYF. In nucleotides, the CDR3 is TGTGCCAGCTCCCGGAGGCAAGAGACCCAGTACTTC.

The CDR3, as DNA: TGTGCCAGCAGCTCCGGGCTCAGGGATACGTACCAAGAGACCCAGTACTTC. Translation: CASSSGLRDTYQETQYF. The chain is built from TRBV7-9 and TRBJ2-5, with a tentative D call TRBD1 (5 bases). V was cut by 4 bases and J by 0 bases, with 18 bases left in between. Germline lookup yields CDR1 SEHNR and CDR2 FQNEAQ (reference sequence). The length of the CDR3 is 17 residues. The full variable domain, in which reference TRBV7-9 and TRBJ2-5 provide the parts outside the CDR3, is DTGVSQNPRHKITKRGQNVTFRCDPISEHNRLYWYRQTLGQGPEFLTYFQNEAQLEKSRLLSDRFSAERPKGSFSTLEIQRTEQGDSAMYLCASSSGLRDTYQETQYFGPGTRLLVL.

The chain is built from TRBV24-1 and TRBJ2-7, with D perhaps TRBD2 (6 bases). The CDR3 is 15 residues long. The V end lost 3 bases, the J end lost 0 bases, and 11 bases lay between the germline ends. Germline CDR1 and CDR2: KGHDR and SFDVKD. The CDR3 reads CATSDPGLGSYEQYF. The CDR3 DNA reads as TGTGCCACCAGTGATCCGGGACTGGGCTCCTACGAGCAGTACTTC.

V and J are TRBV5-1 and TRBJ1-4, with 9 positions matching TRBD1. V was clipped by 3 bases and J by 4 bases; unmatched bases: 13. The CDR3 runs to 18 residues. From germline, CDR1 is SGHRS and CDR2 YFSETQ. CDR3 residues: CASSSGDRALGGNEKLFF. CDR3 DNA: TGCGCCAGCAGCTCTGGGGACAGGGCTCTCGGGGGTAATGAAAAACTGTTTTTT. Variable domain in full (rest from reference TRBV5-1 and TRBJ1-4): KAGVTQTPRYLIKTRGQQVTLSCSPISGHRSVSWYQQTPGQGLQFLFEYFSETQRNKGNFPGRFSGRQFSNSRSEMNVSTLELGDSALYLCASSSGDRALGGNEKLFFGSGTQLSVL.

This chain uses TRBV7-2 with TRBJ2-3, with 7 bases lining up with TRBD2. V lost 5 bases and J lost 8; bases outside the gene matches: 7. The CDR3 has 13 residues. CDR1 and CDR2 (germline): SGHTA, FQGNSA. CDR3 in DNA: TGTGCCAGCAGCCCAGGACTAGTCGGTACGCAGTATTTT. This sequence encodes CASSPGLVGTQYF.

This clone appeared a few times. The V gene is TRBV11-1, the J gene TRBJ2-1; D remains unclear. Germline V gene data show CDR1 as SGHAT and CDR2 as FQDESV (reference sequence). The V end was cut by 2 bases, the J end by 4 bases, with 3 bases between. The CDR3 has 12 residues. The chain's CDR3 is CASSLRYNEQFF. DNA for the CDR3: TGTGCCAGCAGCTTACGGTACAATGAGCAGTTCTTC.

As regards this clone: This sample also contains other DNA sequences that code for the same CDR3. The chain joins TRBV19 to TRBJ1-2; 7 bases are a match to TRBD1. V shed 2 bases and J 4 bases; nucleotides not matched to a gene: 4. Germline V CDR1 and CDR2: LNHDA, SQIVND (reference sequence). The CDR3 covers 14 residues. The CDR3 DNA reads TGTGCCAGTAGTATACCGGGACAGAGCTATGGCTACACCTTC. Residues: CASSIPGQSYGYTF.

The chain couples TRBV5-4 to TRBJ1-6; D is unclear. Per germline, CDR1 SGHNT and CDR2 YYREEE (reference sequence). V was trimmed by 1 base and J by 9 bases, leaving 11 bases between them. The CDR3 runs 14 residues. CDR3 DNA: TGTGCCAGCAGCTTGCGGCAGGTCGGTTCACCCCTCCACTTT. Its protein product is CASSLRQVGSPLHF.

The chain combines TRBV5-8 with TRBJ1-6, with D uncertain. Trimming cost V 4 bases and J 4 bases, with 6 bases left between them. Germline CDR1 reads SGHTS; CDR2 reads YDEGEE. CDR3 size: 13 residues. CDR3: CASSPHYNSPLHF. The DNA for the CDR3 is TGTGCCAGCAGCCCCCATTATAATTCACCCCTCCACTTT. The full variable domain, its missing parts supplied by reference TRBV5-8 and TRBJ1-6, is EAGVTQSPTHLIKTRGQQATLRCSPISGHTSVYWYQQALGLGLQFLLWYDEGEERNRGNFPPRFSGRQFPNYSSELNVNALELEDSALYLCASSPHYNSPLHFGNGTRLTVT.

J is TRBJ2-2 and V is TRBV10-1, with D perhaps TRBD2 (6 bases). This CDR3 region has 14 residues. CDR1 and CDR2 (germline): WNHNN, SYGVQD (reference sequence). The germline V and J ends were trimmed by 6 bases and 3 bases, with 11 bases remaining between them. CDR3 region: CASRASGDTGELFF. For the CDR3, the DNA is TGCGCCAGCAGGGCTTCGGGGGACACCGGGGAGCTGTTTTTT.

This rearrangement joins TRBV18 to TRBJ1-1; D unclear. Germline values: CDR1 KGHSH, CDR2 LQKENI. Trimming cost V 6 bases and J 2 bases, with 16 bases left between them. The CDR3 length is 15 residues. In nucleotides, the CDR3 is TGTGCCAGCTCTACGGGGTTGTCGGGAAACACTGAAGCTTTCTTT. Amino acid sequence: CASSTGLSGNTEAFF. The complete variable domain, with remaining parts taken from reference TRBV18 and TRBJ1-1, reads NAGVMQNPRHLVRRRGQEARLRCSPMKGHSHVYWYRQLPEEGLKFMVYLQKENIIDESGMPKERFSAEFPKEGPSILRIQQVVRGDSAAYFCASSTGLSGNTEAFFGQGTRLTVV.